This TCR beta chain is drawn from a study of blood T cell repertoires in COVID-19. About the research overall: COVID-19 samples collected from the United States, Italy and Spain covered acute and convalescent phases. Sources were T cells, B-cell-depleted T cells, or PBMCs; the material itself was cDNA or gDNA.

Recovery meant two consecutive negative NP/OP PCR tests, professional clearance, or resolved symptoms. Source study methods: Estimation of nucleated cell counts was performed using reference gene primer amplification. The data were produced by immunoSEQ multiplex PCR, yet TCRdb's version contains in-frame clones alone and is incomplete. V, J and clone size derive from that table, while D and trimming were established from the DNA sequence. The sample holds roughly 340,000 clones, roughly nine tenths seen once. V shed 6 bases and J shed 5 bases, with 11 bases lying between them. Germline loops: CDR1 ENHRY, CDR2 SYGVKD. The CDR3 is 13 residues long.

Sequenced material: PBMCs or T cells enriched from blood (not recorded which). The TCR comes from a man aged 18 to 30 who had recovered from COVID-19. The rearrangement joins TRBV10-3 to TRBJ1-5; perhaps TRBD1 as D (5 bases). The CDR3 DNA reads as TGTGCCATCAGCGTACAGGCAGATCAGCCCCAGCATTTT. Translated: CAISVQADQPQHF.